What follows are 14 T cell receptor beta chains derived from one specimen sequenced in a study of blood T cell repertoires in COVID-19. Profiled with immunoSEQ multiplex PCR; TCRdb holds only in-frame clones, not every one. The sample includes fewer than 300,000 clones, 85% seen only once; the top ten take 2% to 3%. Sequenced sample: PBMCs or T cells enriched from blood (not recorded which). Receptor source: a woman aged 45-65 years who had recovered from COVID-19.

A note on this clone: The same CDR3 also results from other DNA sequences found in this sample. The chain links TRBV5-1 to TRBJ2-7; 7 bases are shared with TRBD2. Germline assignment: CDR1 SGHRS and CDR2 YFSETQ. V lost 4 bases and J lost 3; bases outside the gene matches: 1. The CDR3 covers 12 residues. CDR3 bases: TGCGCCAGCAGCCCGGGGGGCTACGAGCAGTACTTC. Protein: CASSPGGYEQYF.

V is TRBV19 and J is TRBJ2-7, with a possible D match to TRBD2 (6 bases). The germline CDR1 and CDR2 sequences are LNHDA and SQIVND (reference sequence). The CDR3 has 17 residues. The germline V and J ends were trimmed by 6 bases and 0 bases, with 21 bases remaining between them. CDR3 in amino acids: CASSNPSSARSSYEQYF. The CDR3 coding sequence is TGTGCCAGTAGCAATCCATCTAGCGCACGCAGCTCCTACGAGCAGTACTTC.

The rearrangement uses TRBV9 and TRBJ2-1; 7 bases fit TRBD1. The CDR3 extends over 16 amino acids. Germline CDR1 reads SGDLS; CDR2 reads YYNGEE. J lost 3 bases, V lost 0 bases, and 6 bases had no gene match. The CDR3 DNA reads as TGTGCCAGCAGCGTAGGACAGGGTGGCTTCTACAATGAGCAGTTCTTC. It is translated as CASSVGQGGFYNEQFF.

The V gene is TRBV29-1, the J gene TRBJ1-5; the match to TRBD1 covers 7 bases. The V and J ends lost 7 bases and 0 bases, in that order; junction bases with no gene match: 3. CDR1 and CDR2 from the germline V gene are SQVTM and ANQGSEA. CDR3 length equals 13 residues. The CDR3, as DNA: TGCAGCGCCGGACAGGCTAGCAATCAGCCCCAGCATTTT. Amino acid sequence: CSAGQASNQPQHF.

The chain joins TRBV7-9 to TRBJ1-2; D might be TRBD1 (6 bases). This CDR3 comprises 14 residues. The V gene's germline CDR1 is SEHNR and CDR2 FQNEAQ (reference sequence). Trimming removed 0 bases at V and 8 bases at J, with 13 bases between. Here the CDR3 DNA reads TGTGCCAGCAGCTTAGCGGCCAGGGGATACGGCTACACCTTC. Translating gives CASSLAARGYGYTF.

The chain has TRBV18 and TRBJ2-5, with no clear D. V was shortened by 2 bases and J by 4 bases, with 11 bases between the two germline ends. Germline assignment: CDR1 KGHSH and CDR2 LQKENI. The CDR3 covers 14 residues. The CDR3 reads CASSPIQRGETQYF. The CDR3 DNA is TGTGCCAGCTCACCAATTCAACGCGGAGAGACCCAGTACTTC.

The V gene is TRBV3-1 (or the pseudogene TRBV3-2), the J gene TRBJ1-5, with a possible D match to TRBD1 (6 bases). CDR1 and CDR2 (germline): LGHDT, YNNKEL (reference sequence). The CDR3 runs to 13 residues. Trimming took 3 bases from V and 4 from J, leaving 7 bases between them. Written as DNA, the CDR3 is TGTGCCAGCAGCCAGGGGGCGAATCAGCCCCAGCATTTT. It specifies CASSQGANQPQHF.

This chain links TRBV2 with TRBJ1-1, with D tentatively TRBD1 (5 bases). The germline V gene has CDR1 SNHLY and CDR2 FYNNEI. V was shortened by 6 bases and J by 5 bases, with 16 bases between the two germline ends. The CDR3 sequence is 14 residues long. The DNA for the CDR3 is TGTGCCAGCAGCCTCTTCAGGGAAGGGACTGAAGCTTTCTTT. Translating it yields CASSLFREGTEAFF.

This chain uses TRBV11-3 with TRBJ2-1; 11 nucleotides agree with TRBD2. This CDR3 contains 16 residues. Germline CDR1 SGHNT, CDR2 YENEEA. Trimming cost V 0 bases and J 8 bases; bases outside gene matches: 6. This chain's CDR3 is CASSLDSGGAFDEQFF. CDR3 DNA: TGTGCCAGCAGCTTAGATAGCGGGGGGGCCTTCGATGAGCAGTTCTTC. The entire variable domain, with the rest obtained from reference TRBV11-3 and TRBJ2-1, is as follows: EAGVVQSPRYKIIEKKQPVAFWCNPISGHNTLYWYLQNLGQGPELLIRYENEEAVDDSQLPKDRFSAERLKGVDSTLKIQPAELGDSAVYLCASSLDSGGAFDEQFFGPGTRLTVL.

This rearrangement joins TRBV12-3 or TRBV12-4 to TRBJ2-1, with 12 bases fitting TRBD2. The V segment lost 11 bases and the J segment 7 bases; nucleotides outside the gene matches: 6. The CDR3 contains 13 residues. The CDR3 nucleotides read TGTGCCGTAGGACTAGCGGGAAGAAATGAGCAGTTCTTC. Translation gives CAVGLAGRNEQFF.

The DNA of the CDR3 is TGTGCCAGCAGCGGACAGTTAAACACCATATATTTT. It specifies CASSGQLNTIYF. The chain carries TRBV12-3 or TRBV12-4 and TRBJ1-3; a weak D match, TRBD1 (6 bases). This CDR3 contains 12 residues. Trimming left V 6 bases short and J 6 bases short, with 9 bases between.

This chain links TRBV3-1 (or the pseudogene TRBV3-2) with TRBJ1-1; TRBD1 matches at 10 bases. V dropped 3 bases and J dropped 4; count of bases not matched to a gene: 2. CDR1 is LGHDT and CDR2 is YNNKEL in the germline V gene (reference sequence). The CDR3 runs 14 residues. The CDR3 is CASSHRQGATEAFF. CDR3 nucleotide sequence: TGTGCCAGCAGCCACAGACAGGGGGCCACTGAAGCTTTCTTT.

The J gene is TRBJ1-6, the V gene TRBV18; D not resolved. The CDR3 is 13 amino acids. Germline V gene lookup returns CDR1 KGHSH and CDR2 LQKENI. V gave up 3 bases and J gave up 5 bases, with 5 bases separating them. The CDR3 nucleotides read TGTGCCAGCTCACCGAGCCATAATTCACCCCTCCACTTT. Translating gives CASSPSHNSPLHF. Full variable domain (missing parts from reference TRBV18 and TRBJ1-6): NAGVMQNPRHLVRRRGQEARLRCSPMKGHSHVYWYRQLPEEGLKFMVYLQKENIIDESGMPKERFSAEFPKEGPSILRIQQVVRGDSAAYFCASSPSHNSPLHFGNGTRLTVT.

The V and J genes are TRBV4-1 and TRBJ1-4, with unresolved D. Trimming removed 4 bases from V and 8 bases from J, with 11 bases in between. Germline values: CDR1 MGHRA, CDR2 YSYEKL. This CDR3 region has 13 residues. This CDR3 reads CASSLPLEEKLFF. The CDR3 nucleotides read TGCGCCAGCAGCCTGCCCTTAGAGGAAAAACTGTTTTTT.